This TCR beta chain was found in a study of blood T cell repertoires in COVID-19. Trimming stripped 2 bases from V and 6 bases from J, with 12 bases between. Germline-derived CDR1 and CDR2 are SGHTA and FQGTGA. The CDR3 has 14 amino acids. The repertoire was sequenced with immunoSEQ multiplex PCR; TCRdb's copy has only in-frame clones and lacks some. The sample includes some 150,000 clones, 80% to 90% seen only once; the top ten take roughly 15%. This TCR derives from a woman aged 40 to 49 with acute or convalescent COVID-19. The chain carries TRBV7-3 and TRBJ2-3; maybe TRBD2 (5 bases). Sequences were obtained from peripheral blood. The DNA for the CDR3 is TGTGCCAGCAGCTTATTCCGGGGTCAGGATACGCAGTATTTT. Translating it yields CASSLFRGQDTQYF.